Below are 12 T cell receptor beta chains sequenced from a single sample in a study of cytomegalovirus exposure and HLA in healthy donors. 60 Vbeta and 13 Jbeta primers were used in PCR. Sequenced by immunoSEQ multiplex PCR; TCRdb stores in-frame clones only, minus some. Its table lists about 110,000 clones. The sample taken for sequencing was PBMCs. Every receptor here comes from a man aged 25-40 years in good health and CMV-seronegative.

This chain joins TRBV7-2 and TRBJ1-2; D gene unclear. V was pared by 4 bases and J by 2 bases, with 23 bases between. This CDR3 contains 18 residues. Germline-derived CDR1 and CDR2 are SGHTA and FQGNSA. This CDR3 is CASSSATGLTGSNYGYTF. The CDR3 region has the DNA TGTGCCAGCAGCTCTGCGACTGGTTTGACCGGCAGCAACTATGGCTACACCTTC. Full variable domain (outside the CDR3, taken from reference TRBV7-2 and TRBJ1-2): GAGVSQSPSNKVTEKGKDVELRCDPISGHTALYWYRQSLGQGLEFLIYFQGNSAPDKSGLPSDRFSAERTGGSVSTLTIQRTQQEDSAVYLCASSSATGLTGSNYGYTFGSGTRLTVV.

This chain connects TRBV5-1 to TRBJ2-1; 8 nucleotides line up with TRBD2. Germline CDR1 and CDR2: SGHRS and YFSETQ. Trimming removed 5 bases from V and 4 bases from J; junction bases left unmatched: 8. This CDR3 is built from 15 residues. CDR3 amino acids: CASRTSGGTYNEQFF. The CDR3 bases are TGCGCCAGCAGAACGAGCGGGGGTACGTACAATGAGCAGTTCTTC.

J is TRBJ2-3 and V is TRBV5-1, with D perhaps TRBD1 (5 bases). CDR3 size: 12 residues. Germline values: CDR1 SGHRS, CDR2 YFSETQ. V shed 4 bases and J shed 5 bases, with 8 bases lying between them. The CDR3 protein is CASSPQGDTQYF. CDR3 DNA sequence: TGCGCCAGCAGCCCTCAGGGAGATACGCAGTATTTT.

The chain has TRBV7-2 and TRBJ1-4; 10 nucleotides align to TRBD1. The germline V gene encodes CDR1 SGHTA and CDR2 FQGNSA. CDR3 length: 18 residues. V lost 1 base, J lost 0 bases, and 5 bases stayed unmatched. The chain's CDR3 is CASSLVGDRGATNEKLFF. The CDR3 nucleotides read TGTGCCAGCAGCTTAGTGGGGGACAGGGGTGCAACTAATGAAAAACTGTTTTTT. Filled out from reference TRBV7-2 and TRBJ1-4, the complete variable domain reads GAGVSQSPSNKVTEKGKDVELRCDPISGHTALYWYRQSLGQGLEFLIYFQGNSAPDKSGLPSDRFSAERTGGSVSTLTIQRTQQEDSAVYLCASSLVGDRGATNEKLFFGSGTQLSVL.

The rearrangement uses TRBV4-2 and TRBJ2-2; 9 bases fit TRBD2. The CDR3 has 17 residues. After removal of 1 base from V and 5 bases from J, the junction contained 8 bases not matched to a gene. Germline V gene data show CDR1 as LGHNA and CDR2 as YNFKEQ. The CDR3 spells CASSQGERGGGTGELFF. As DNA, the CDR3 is TGTGCCAGCAGCCAAGGGGAGCGCGGGGGGGGGACCGGGGAGCTGTTTTTT.

CDR3 DNA sequence: TGTGCCAGCAGTTACTCTTCAGATACAGATACGCAGTATTTT. Its protein product is CASSYSSDTDTQYF. This rearrangement joins TRBV6-5 to TRBJ2-3; D not resolved. This CDR3 region has 14 residues. Looked up from germline, CDR1 is MNHEY and CDR2 is SVGAGI. The V and J ends lost 0 bases and 3 bases respectively, with 7 bases between them.

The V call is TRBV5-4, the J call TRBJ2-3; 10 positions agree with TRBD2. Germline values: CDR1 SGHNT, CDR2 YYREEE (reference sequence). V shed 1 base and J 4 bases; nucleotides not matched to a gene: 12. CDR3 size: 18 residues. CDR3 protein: CASSLKWSGGANADTQYF. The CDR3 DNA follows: TGTGCCAGCAGCTTGAAGTGGAGCGGGGGGGCGAATGCAGATACGCAGTATTTT.

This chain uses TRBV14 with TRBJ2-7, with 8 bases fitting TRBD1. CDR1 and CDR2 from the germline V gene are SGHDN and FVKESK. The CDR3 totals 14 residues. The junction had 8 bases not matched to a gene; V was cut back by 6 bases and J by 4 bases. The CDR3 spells CASSRTGFLYEQYF. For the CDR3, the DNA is TGTGCCAGCAGTCGGACAGGGTTCTTGTACGAGCAGTACTTC.

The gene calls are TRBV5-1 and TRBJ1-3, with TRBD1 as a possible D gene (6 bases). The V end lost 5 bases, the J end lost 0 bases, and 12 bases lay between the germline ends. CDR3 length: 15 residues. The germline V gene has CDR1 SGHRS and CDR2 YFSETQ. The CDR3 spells CASSTGPGSGNTIYF. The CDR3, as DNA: TGCGCCAGCAGTACAGGGCCCGGCTCTGGAAACACCATATATTTT.

The CDR3 DNA sequence: TGCGCCAGCAGCTTAGGCCTAGCGGGGGGGTATGAGCAGTTCTTC. Residues: CASSLGLAGGYEQFF. V and J are TRBV5-1 and TRBJ2-1; 12 nucleotides line up with TRBD2. The CDR3 length is 15 residues. Germline V CDR1 and CDR2: SGHRS, YFSETQ. The junction had 5 bases not matched to a gene; V was cut back by 2 bases and J by 8 bases. Full variable domain (rest looked up from reference TRBV5-1 and TRBJ2-1): KAGVTQTPRYLIKTRGQQVTLSCSPISGHRSVSWYQQTPGQGLQFLFEYFSETQRNKGNFPGRFSGRQFSNSRSEMNVSTLELGDSALYLCASSLGLAGGYEQFFGPGTRLTVL.

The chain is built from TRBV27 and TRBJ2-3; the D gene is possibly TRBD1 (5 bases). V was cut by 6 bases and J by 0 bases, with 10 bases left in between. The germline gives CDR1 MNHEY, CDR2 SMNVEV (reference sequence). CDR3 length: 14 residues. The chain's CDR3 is CASSVRDSTDTQYF. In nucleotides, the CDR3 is TGTGCCAGCAGCGTCAGGGATAGCACAGATACGCAGTATTTT.

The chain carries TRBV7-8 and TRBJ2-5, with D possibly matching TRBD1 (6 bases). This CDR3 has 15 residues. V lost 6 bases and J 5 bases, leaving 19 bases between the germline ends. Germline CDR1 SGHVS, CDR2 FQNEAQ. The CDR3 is CASRPNYRVGETQYF. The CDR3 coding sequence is TGTGCCAGCAGACCTAATTACAGGGTGGGGGAGACCCAGTACTTC.